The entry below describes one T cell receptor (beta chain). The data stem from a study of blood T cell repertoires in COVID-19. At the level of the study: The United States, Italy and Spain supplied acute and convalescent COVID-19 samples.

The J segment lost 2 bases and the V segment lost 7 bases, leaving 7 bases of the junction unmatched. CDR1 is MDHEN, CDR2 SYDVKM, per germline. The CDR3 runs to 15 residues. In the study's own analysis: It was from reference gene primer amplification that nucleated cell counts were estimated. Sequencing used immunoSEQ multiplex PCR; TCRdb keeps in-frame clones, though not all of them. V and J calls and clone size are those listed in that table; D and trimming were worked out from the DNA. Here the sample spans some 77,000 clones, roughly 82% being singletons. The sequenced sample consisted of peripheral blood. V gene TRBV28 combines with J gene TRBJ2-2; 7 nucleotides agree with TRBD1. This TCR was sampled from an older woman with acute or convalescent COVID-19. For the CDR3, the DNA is TGTGCCAGCAAAACCGGGACAGTTAACACCGGGGAGCTGTTTTTT. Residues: CASKTGTVNTGELFF. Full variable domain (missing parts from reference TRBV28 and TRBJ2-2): DVKVTQSSRYLVKRTGEKVFLECVQDMDHENMFWYRQDPGLGLRLIYFSYDVKMKEKGDIPEGYSVSREKKERFSLILESASTNQTSMYLCASKTGTVNTGELFFGEGSRLTVL.